The present TCR beta chain was sequenced within a study of identical twins. Study-wide points: Twin sharing of out-of-frame TCR alpha was underestimated by models in monozygotic pairs. Out-of-frame alpha sequences shared by twins showed excess low generation probability.

This clonotype was counted only a few times. Its target is not known. Germline V gene sequence: CDR1 LNHDA, CDR2 SQIVND (reference sequence). V dropped 4 bases and J dropped 5 bases, with 6 bases sitting between them. This CDR3 comprises 11 residues. A universal primer site was incorporated via template switching, and the cDNA contained unique molecular identifiers. Each CDR3 protein gets one entry after TCRdb re-called the 5' RACE reads with MiXCR. The data show around 680,000 distinct CDR3 sequences, more than 6.5% seen once. These data also featured in a second study, about yellow fever vaccine responses in identical twins.

V is TRBV19 and J is TRBJ2-7; D is unclear. Sequencing used PBMCs. This TCR came from a woman aged 18 to 35 in good health. CDR3 loop: CASSNQNEQYF. CDR3 coding DNA: TGTGCCAGTAGTAACCAAAACGAGCAGTACTTC.